The 14 T cell receptor beta chains presented below share a single source sample, sequenced in a study of blood T cells in healthy people across ages. The second PCR ran about 7 to 12 cycles with a sample-barcoded 5' primer and J-beta primers. In TCRdb, the 5' RACE reads were re-called with MiXCR into one record per CDR3 protein. The data contain more than 1,000,000 distinct CDR3 sequences, under 30% of them singletons. This sample was also put to use in a study of T cells of mothers and their children.

Sequencing was carried out using blood. These receptor sequences come from a girl aged 2-9 years in good health.

This clonotype has a count of ten or more. The chain combines TRBV25-1 with TRBJ1-5; 9 nucleotides align to TRBD1. This CDR3 spans 14 amino acids. CDR1 is MGHDK and CDR2 is SYGVNS in the germline V gene. Germline trimming cut 6 bases from V and 4 bases from J; bases unmatched to any gene: 4. In DNA, the CDR3 is TGTGCCAGCAGGTCCGGGACAGGGAATCAGCCCCAGCATTTT. Residues: CASRSGTGNQPQHF.

This chain joins TRBV7-2 and TRBJ2-5, with D possibly matching TRBD2 (6 bases). V lost 5 bases and J 5 bases, leaving 15 bases between the germline ends. CDR3 size: 14 residues. CDR1 and CDR2 (germline): SGHTA, FQGNSA. The chain's CDR3 is CASSPTRREETQYF. The CDR3 DNA reads as TGTGCCAGCAGCCCGACTAGACGCGAGGAGACCCAGTACTTC.

This chain joins TRBV24-1 and TRBJ2-5; perhaps TRBD2 as D (5 bases). The J call is in doubt because the DNA end fits TRBJ2-7 better. Germline CDR1 reads KGHDR; CDR2 reads SFDVKD. The CDR3 extends over 14 amino acids. CDR3 nucleotide sequence: TGTGCCACCAGTGATCCAAAAGCTGGACTCGAGCAGTACTTC. It codes for CATSDPKAGLEQYF.

There are many counts of this clonotype. V usage is TRBV7-3 and J usage is TRBJ2-2; D not certain. Germline V CDR1 and CDR2: SGHTA, FQGTGA. V was cut by 5 bases and J by 6 bases, with 4 bases left in between. The CDR3 is 11 residues long. The CDR3, as DNA: TGTGCCAGCAGCCGGCCCGGGGAGCTGTTTTTT. Amino acid sequence: CASSRPGELFF.

The genes are TRBV5-1 and TRBJ2-7; no firm D call. Trimming pared 5 bases from V and 5 bases from J, leaving 17 bases between. CDR1 and CDR2 (germline): SGHRS, YFSETQ. The CDR3 is 14 residues long. DNA for the CDR3: TGCGCCAGCAGATCGGAAGGATCTTGGGACGAGCAGTACTTC. Amino acids: CASRSEGSWDEQYF.

This clonotype showed up just a few times. Because it lacks the conserved phenylalanine or tryptophan at the end, this CDR3 is likely a read error. This chain uses TRBV27 with TRBJ2-1; TRBD2 agrees at 7 bases. With 3 bases clipped from V and 8 bases from J, the junction kept 10 bases outside the gene matches. Germline CDR1 reads MNHEY; CDR2 reads SMNVEV (reference sequence). The CDR3 loop spans 15 amino acids. The CDR3 sequence: CASSFGGGPIHEQFL. The CDR3 DNA is TGTGCCAGCAGTTTTGGGGGAGGGCCGATCCATGAGCAGTTCCTC.

The V gene is TRBV2, the J gene TRBJ1-2; TRBD1 agrees at 7 bases. The CDR3 spans 13 residues. CDR1 and CDR2 (germline): SNHLY, FYNNEI. V was clipped by 7 bases and J by 2 bases; unmatched bases: 4. In DNA, the CDR3 is TGTGCCAGCATACACAGGGGCAACTATGGCTACACCTTC. It specifies CASIHRGNYGYTF.

This clonotype occurred a few times. J is TRBJ2-1 and V is TRBV29-1, with 7 bases matching TRBD1. The DNA end favors TRBJ2-5, so the J call may be wrong. The CDR3 extends over 15 amino acids. Germline V lookup: CDR1 SQVTM, CDR2 ANQGSEA. CDR3 sequence reads: CSVVEAGGFYETQYF. Here the CDR3 DNA reads TGCAGCGTTGTTGAGGCAGGGGGTTTTTATGAGACCCAGTACTTC.

This clonotype was seen a handful of times. The chain employs TRBV7-3 and TRBJ2-5; 8 bases are shared with TRBD2. Germline V lookup: CDR1 SGHTA, CDR2 FQGTGA. This CDR3 region has 15 residues. Germline trimming cut 1 base from V and 2 bases from J; bases unmatched to any gene: 3. CDR3 in amino acids: CASSLITGGQETQYF. CDR3 DNA: TGTGCCAGCAGCTTAATAACGGGGGGGCAAGAGACCCAGTACTTC. Combining the CDR3 with reference TRBV7-3 and TRBJ2-5 gives the whole variable domain GAGVSQTPSNKVTEKGKYVELRCDPISGHTALYWYRQSLGQGPEFLIYFQGTGAADDSGLPNDRFFAVRPEGSVSTLKIQRTERGDSAVYLCASSLITGGQETQYFGPGTRLLVL.

The rearrangement links TRBV12-3 or TRBV12-4 to TRBJ2-1, with TRBD2 as a possible D gene (6 bases). The J call is uncertain, as TRBJ2-5 better fits the DNA end. The CDR3 loop spans 14 amino acids. CDR3 amino acids: CASKGTFQQETQYF. Written as DNA, the CDR3 is TGTGCCAGCAAGGGGACTTTTCAACAAGAGACCCAGTACTTC.

This clonotype was detected a few times. V is TRBV20-1 and J is TRBJ2-1; no clear D. Trimming removed 5 bases at V and 5 bases at J, with 13 bases between. Germline CDR1 and CDR2: DFQATT and SNEGSKA (reference sequence). The CDR3 has 13 residues. Here the CDR3 reads CSAFPSGNNEQFF. The CDR3 DNA sequence: TGCAGTGCTTTCCCTTCCGGAAACAATGAGCAGTTCTTC.

The rearrangement uses TRBV4-3 and TRBJ1-3, with 10 nucleotides matching TRBD1. CDR3 length: 16 amino acids. Germline V gives CDR1 LGHNA, CDR2 YSLEER. V gave up 0 bases and J gave up 3 bases; unmatched junction bases: 2. The CDR3, as DNA: TGCGCCAGCAGCCAAGATAGGACAGGGGGTGGAAACACCATATATTTT. Its protein is CASSQDRTGGGNTIYF.

J is TRBJ2-7 and V is TRBV20-1; 8 positions agree with TRBD1. The length of the CDR3 is 12 residues. The junction had 2 bases not matched to a gene; V was cut back by 4 bases and J by 3 bases. Germline assignment: CDR1 DFQATT and CDR2 SNEGSKA (reference sequence). The CDR3 is CSANDRGYEQYF. The CDR3 DNA follows: TGCAGTGCTAATGACAGGGGCTACGAGCAGTACTTC.

Only a few counts were recorded for this clonotype. V is TRBV6-2 or TRBV6-3 and J is TRBJ2-3; D gene unclear. Trimming cost V 8 bases and J 2 bases, with 11 bases left between them. The germline V gene encodes CDR1 MNHEY and CDR2 SVGEGT. The CDR3 spans 13 residues. CDR3 amino acids: CASQKSFTDTQYF. The CDR3 DNA follows: TGTGCCAGCCAAAAAAGTTTCACAGATACGCAGTATTTT.